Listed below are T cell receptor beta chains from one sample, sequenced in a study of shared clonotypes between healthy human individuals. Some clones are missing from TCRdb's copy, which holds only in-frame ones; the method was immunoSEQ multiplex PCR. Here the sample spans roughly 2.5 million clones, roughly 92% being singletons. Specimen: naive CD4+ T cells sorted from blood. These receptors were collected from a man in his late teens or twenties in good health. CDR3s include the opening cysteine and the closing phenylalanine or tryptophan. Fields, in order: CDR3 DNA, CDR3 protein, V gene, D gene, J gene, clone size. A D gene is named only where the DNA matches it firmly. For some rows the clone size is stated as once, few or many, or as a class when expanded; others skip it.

CDR3 DNA: TGCGCCAGCAGCTCCGACGGACCGGGAAGGGAGCAGTTCTTC
CDR3 protein: CASSSDGPGREQFF
V gene: TRBV5-1
D gene: .
J gene: TRBJ2-1
clone size: .

CDR3 DNA: TGTGCCAGCAGTGGGGAACGAACAGGGGGCATTGGCTACACCTTC
CDR3 protein: CASSGERTGGIGYTF
V gene: TRBV2
D gene: TRBD1
J gene: TRBJ1-2
clone size: .

CDR3 DNA: TGTGCCTGGAGAAGGACTAGCGGATCCCAAGAGACCCAGTACTTC
CDR3 protein: CAWRRTSGSQETQYF
V gene: TRBV30
D gene: TRBD2
J gene: TRBJ2-5
clone size: .

CDR3 DNA: TGTGCCAGCAGTTTACTCCAGGGGGCATATGGCTACACCTTC
CDR3 protein: CASSLLQGAYGYTF
V gene: TRBV28
D gene: TRBD1
J gene: TRBJ1-2
clone size: .

CDR3 DNA: TGTGCCACATCCGATCGGGGTTACGAGCAGTACTTC
CDR3 protein: CATSDRGYEQYF
V gene: TRBV19
D gene: .
J gene: TRBJ2-7
clone size: .

CDR3 DNA: TGTGCCAGCAGCCGGCGTACGGGCACAGATACGCAGTATTTT
CDR3 protein: CASSRRTGTDTQYF
V gene: TRBV6-5
D gene: .
J gene: TRBJ2-3
clone size: .

CDR3 DNA: TGTGCCAGCAGCTTAGACGGGAGCACAGATACGCAGTATTTT
CDR3 protein: CASSLDGSTDTQYF
V gene: TRBV7-2
D gene: .
J gene: TRBJ2-3
clone size: few

CDR3 DNA: TGTGCCAGCAGTGAAGAGGGGGATAGCAATCAGCCCCAGCATTTT
CDR3 protein: CASSEEGDSNQPQHF
V gene: TRBV2
D gene: .
J gene: TRBJ1-5
clone size: .

CDR3 DNA: TGTGCCAGCAGTGAGACTAGCGGGGGCGGAGAGCAGTACTTC
CDR3 protein: CASSETSGGGEQYF
V gene: TRBV2
D gene: TRBD2
J gene: TRBJ2-7
clone size: .

CDR3 DNA: TGTGCCAGCAGCCCGGGACAGGGGGTCGCTGAAGCTTTCTTT
CDR3 protein: CASSPGQGVAEAFF
V gene: TRBV11-1
D gene: TRBD1
J gene: TRBJ1-1
clone size: .

CDR3 DNA: TGCGCCAGCAGCCCCGGACTAGCGGCGACGAACACCGGGGAGCTGTTTTTT
CDR3 protein: CASSPGLAATNTGELFF
V gene: TRBV5-1
D gene: TRBD2
J gene: TRBJ2-2
clone size: .

CDR3 DNA: TGTGCCAGCAGTGACTCACAGGGGGATTGGTCAGGCTACACCTTC
CDR3 protein: CASSDSQGDWSGYTF
V gene: TRBV6-4
D gene: TRBD1
J gene: TRBJ1-2
clone size: .

CDR3 DNA: TGCGCCAGCAGCCAAGAAGAGTTATCAGAGACCCAGTACTTC
CDR3 protein: CASSQEELSETQYF
V gene: TRBV4-1
D gene: .
J gene: TRBJ2-5
clone size: .

CDR3 DNA: TGTGCCAGCAGCTTAGTGGGGATAAGCTCCTATAATTCACCCCTCCACTTT
CDR3 protein: CASSLVGISSYNSPLHF
V gene: TRBV7-2
D gene: .
J gene: TRBJ1-6
clone size: .

CDR3 DNA: TGTGCCAGCAGCGCCCTGGAGGGGGGAGAGCAGTACTTC
CDR3 protein: CASSALEGGEQYF
V gene: TRBV7-2
D gene: .
J gene: TRBJ2-7
clone size: .

CDR3 DNA: TGCAGCGTTGGGAGGGGAACGGGGAGCTCCTACGAGCAGTACTTC
CDR3 protein: CSVGRGTGSSYEQYF
V gene: TRBV29-1
D gene: .
J gene: TRBJ2-7
clone size: once

CDR3 DNA: TGCGCCAGCAGCCAAAATGGACTAGCGGGAGGTCTTACTAGCACAGATACGCAGTATTTT
CDR3 protein: CASSQNGLAGGLTSTDTQYF
V gene: TRBV4-3
D gene: TRBD2
J gene: TRBJ2-3
clone size: .

CDR3 DNA: TGTGCCAGCAGCGCACGTTCTAGCGGGTTAGGGTATGAGCAGTTCTTC
CDR3 protein: CASSARSSGLGYEQFF
V gene: TRBV9
D gene: TRBD2
J gene: TRBJ2-1
clone size: .

CDR3 DNA: TGTGCCAGCAGTACCGACAGGGCAAGGGGCTACACCTTC
CDR3 protein: CASSTDRARGYTF
V gene: TRBV6-5
D gene: TRBD1
J gene: TRBJ1-2
clone size: once

CDR3 DNA: TGTGCCAGCAGTTACATGGGGGATAATTCACCCCTCCACTTT
CDR3 protein: CASSYMGDNSPLHF
V gene: TRBV6-6
D gene: .
J gene: TRBJ1-6
clone size: .

CDR3 DNA: TGTGCCAGCAGTGACCCCGGGGGGTATGGCTACACCTTC
CDR3 protein: CASSDPGGYGYTF
V gene: TRBV6-5
D gene: .
J gene: TRBJ1-2
clone size: .

CDR3 DNA: TGTGCCAGTAGGAGAGAAGCCTCTGGAAACACCATATATTTT
CDR3 protein: CASRREASGNTIYF
V gene: TRBV19
D gene: .
J gene: TRBJ1-3
clone size: .

CDR3 DNA: TGTGCCAGTAGTAATAGGTCGGAGCGCCTCAGCACAGATACGCAGTATTTT
CDR3 protein: CASSNRSERLSTDTQYF
V gene: TRBV19
D gene: .
J gene: TRBJ2-3
clone size: .

CDR3 DNA: TGTGCCAGCAGCTTAGACAGTTCTTATAATTCACCCCTCCACTTT
CDR3 protein: CASSLDSSYNSPLHF
V gene: TRBV7-2
D gene: .
J gene: TRBJ1-6
clone size: .

CDR3 DNA: TGCGCCAGCAGCTTGATGACTAGCGGGGGGGCAGGCACAGATACGCAGTATTTT
CDR3 protein: CASSLMTSGGAGTDTQYF
V gene: TRBV5-1
D gene: TRBD2
J gene: TRBJ2-3
clone size: once

CDR3 DNA: TGCAGTGCTCGCGGGGGAGATACGCAGTATTTT
CDR3 protein: CSARGGDTQYF
V gene: TRBV20-1
D gene: TRBD2
J gene: TRBJ2-3
clone size: .

CDR3 DNA: TGTGCCAGCAGCGACGGTTACCCAGAGAATACGCAGTATTTT
CDR3 protein: CASSDGYPENTQYF
V gene: TRBV7-2
D gene: .
J gene: TRBJ2-3
clone size: .

CDR3 DNA: TGTGCCAGCAGCTACGCGTCTAGCGGGAGCTCCTACGAGCAGTACTTC
CDR3 protein: CASSYASSGSSYEQYF
V gene: TRBV6-5
D gene: TRBD2
J gene: TRBJ2-7
clone size: .

CDR3 DNA: TGTGCCAGCTCACCAACAGGGGGCACTGAAGCTTTCTTT
CDR3 protein: CASSPTGGTEAFF
V gene: TRBV18
D gene: TRBD1
J gene: TRBJ1-1
clone size: few

CDR3 DNA: TGCAGCGTTGAGAGGGACCAAATGAACACTGAAGCTTTCTTT
CDR3 protein: CSVERDQMNTEAFF
V gene: TRBV29-1
D gene: .
J gene: TRBJ1-1
clone size: .

CDR3 DNA: TGTGCCAGCAGCCGTGACCCGAACACTGAAGCTTTCTTT
CDR3 protein: CASSRDPNTEAFF
V gene: TRBV6-5
D gene: .
J gene: TRBJ1-1
clone size: .

CDR3 DNA: TGTGCCAGCAGGCCCCGGGACATGAACACCGGGGAGCTGTTTTTT
CDR3 protein: CASRPRDMNTGELFF
V gene: TRBV5-4
D gene: .
J gene: TRBJ2-2
clone size: .

CDR3 DNA: TGTGCCAGCAGCTTGGCCGGGACAGTCTCCTACGAGCAGTACTTC
CDR3 protein: CASSLAGTVSYEQYF
V gene: TRBV5-8
D gene: TRBD1
J gene: TRBJ2-7
clone size: .

CDR3 DNA: TGTGCCAGCAGCTTGCCCCCACAGGGAGCCTATGGCTACACCTTC
CDR3 protein: CASSLPPQGAYGYTF
V gene: TRBV5-4
D gene: .
J gene: TRBJ1-2
clone size: .

CDR3 DNA: TGTGCCAGCTCGCCAACTGGGGGTAGGGATGAAAAACTGTTTTTT
CDR3 protein: CASSPTGGRDEKLFF
V gene: TRBV18
D gene: .
J gene: TRBJ1-4
clone size: .

CDR3 DNA: TGCGCCAGCAGCTTGGAGGGACTAGGCGAGACCCAGTACTTC
CDR3 protein: CASSLEGLGETQYF
V gene: TRBV5-1
D gene: TRBD2
J gene: TRBJ2-5
clone size: .

CDR3 DNA: TGTGCCAGCAGCGCAGACACTAGCTTTCGCGAGCAGTACTTC
CDR3 protein: CASSADTSFREQYF
V gene: TRBV9
D gene: .
J gene: TRBJ2-7
clone size: .

CDR3 DNA: TGTGCCAGCTCTTCCTTGTCGCGGGGTAGCACAGATACGCAGTATTTT
CDR3 protein: CASSSLSRGSTDTQYF
V gene: TRBV18
D gene: .
J gene: TRBJ2-3
clone size: .

CDR3 DNA: TGTGCCAGCTCATCGTCTTTGGGCACAGATACGCAGTATTTT
CDR3 protein: CASSSSLGTDTQYF
V gene: TRBV18
D gene: .
J gene: TRBJ2-3
clone size: .

CDR3 DNA: TGTGCCAGCAGTTACTCGGTCGGCGGGGGAGAGACCCAGTACTTC
CDR3 protein: CASSYSVGGGETQYF
V gene: TRBV6-5
D gene: TRBD2
J gene: TRBJ2-5
clone size: .

CDR3 DNA: TGTGCCAGCAGCTTCCCGACAGGACTTAATGAAAAACTGTTTTTT
CDR3 protein: CASSFPTGLNEKLFF
V gene: TRBV7-2
D gene: .
J gene: TRBJ1-4
clone size: .